The following is a TCR beta chain sequence with its context. Repertoires were generated with immunoSEQ multiplex PCR, while TCRdb's copy carries only in-frame clones and drops some. Of 85,000 to 110,000 clones listed, roughly 93% are singletons. The entry originates in a study of T cell changes during pregnancy in multiple sclerosis. The V gene's germline CDR1 is SGDLS and CDR2 YYNGEE. The V segment lost 4 bases and the J segment 8 bases; nucleotides outside the gene matches: 10. This CDR3 has 15 residues. The chain combines TRBV9 with TRBJ2-4, with 9 bases fitting TRBD2. The clonotype comes from a female donor with multiple sclerosis, enrolled in a pregnancy study. Sequences were derived from peripheral blood, sampled after pregnancy. CDR3 amino acids: CASSPRGGGRDIQYF. The CDR3 coding sequence is TGTGCCAGCAGCCCCCGCGGGGGGGGGCGAGACATTCAGTACTTC.